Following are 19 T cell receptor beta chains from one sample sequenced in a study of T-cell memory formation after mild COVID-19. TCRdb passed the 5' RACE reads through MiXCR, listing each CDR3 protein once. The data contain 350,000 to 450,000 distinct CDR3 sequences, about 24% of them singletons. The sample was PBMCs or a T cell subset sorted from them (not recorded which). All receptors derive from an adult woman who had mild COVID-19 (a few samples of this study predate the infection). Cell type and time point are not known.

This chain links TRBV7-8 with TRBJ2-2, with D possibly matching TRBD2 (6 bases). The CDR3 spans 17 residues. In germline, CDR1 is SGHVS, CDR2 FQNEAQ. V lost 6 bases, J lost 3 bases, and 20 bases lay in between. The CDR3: CASSYRDAGSHTGELFF. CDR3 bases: TGTGCCAGCAGTTACCGGGACGCGGGGTCTCACACCGGGGAGCTGTTTTTT.

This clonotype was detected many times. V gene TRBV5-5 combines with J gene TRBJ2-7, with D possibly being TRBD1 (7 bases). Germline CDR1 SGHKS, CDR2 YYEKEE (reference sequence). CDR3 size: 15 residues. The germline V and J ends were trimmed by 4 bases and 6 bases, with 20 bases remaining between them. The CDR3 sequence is CASSAITTGRGEQYF. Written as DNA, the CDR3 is TGTGCCAGCAGCGCGATAACGACAGGGCGGGGCGAGCAGTACTTC. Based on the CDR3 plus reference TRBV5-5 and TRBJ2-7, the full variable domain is DAGVTQSPTHLIKTRGQQVTLRCSPISGHKSVSWYQQVLGQGPQFIFQYYEKEERGRGNFPDRFSARQFPNYSSELNVNALLLGDSALYLCASSAITTGRGEQYFGPGTRLTVT.

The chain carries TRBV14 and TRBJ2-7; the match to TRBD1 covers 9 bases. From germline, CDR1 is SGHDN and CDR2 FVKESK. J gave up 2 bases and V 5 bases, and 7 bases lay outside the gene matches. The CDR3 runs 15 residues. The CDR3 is CASSFRTGAPYEQYF. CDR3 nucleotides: TGTGCCAGCAGCTTCCGGACAGGGGCCCCCTACGAGCAGTACTTC.

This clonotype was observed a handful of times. DNA for the CDR3: TGTGCCAGCAGTTCCCTTATCACTGAAGCTTTCTTT. As protein: CASSSLITEAFF. V gene TRBV6-6 combines with J gene TRBJ1-1, with no clear D. From germline, CDR1 is MNHNY and CDR2 SVGAGI (reference sequence). Trimming took 4 bases from V and 4 from J, leaving 7 bases between them. The CDR3 has 12 amino acids.

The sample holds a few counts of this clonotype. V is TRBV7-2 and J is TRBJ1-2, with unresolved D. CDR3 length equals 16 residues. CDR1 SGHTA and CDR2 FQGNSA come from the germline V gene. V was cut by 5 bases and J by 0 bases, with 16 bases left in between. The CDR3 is CASSALASVTNYGYTF. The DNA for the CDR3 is TGTGCCAGCAGCGCTTTGGCGTCCGTAACTAACTATGGCTACACCTTC.

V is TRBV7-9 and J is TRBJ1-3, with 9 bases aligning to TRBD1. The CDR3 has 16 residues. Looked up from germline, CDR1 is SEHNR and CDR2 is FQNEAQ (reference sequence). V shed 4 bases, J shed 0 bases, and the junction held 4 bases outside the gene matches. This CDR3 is CASSSGTGSSGNTIYF. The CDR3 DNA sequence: TGTGCCAGCAGCTCCGGGACAGGGAGCTCTGGAAACACCATATATTTT.

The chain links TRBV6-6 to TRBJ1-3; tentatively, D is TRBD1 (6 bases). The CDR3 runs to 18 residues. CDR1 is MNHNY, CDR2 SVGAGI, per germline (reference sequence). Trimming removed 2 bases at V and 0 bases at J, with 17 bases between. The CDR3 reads CASSYAQGKESSGNTIYF. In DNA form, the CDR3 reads TGTGCCAGCAGTTACGCCCAGGGGAAGGAGAGCTCTGGAAACACCATATATTTT.

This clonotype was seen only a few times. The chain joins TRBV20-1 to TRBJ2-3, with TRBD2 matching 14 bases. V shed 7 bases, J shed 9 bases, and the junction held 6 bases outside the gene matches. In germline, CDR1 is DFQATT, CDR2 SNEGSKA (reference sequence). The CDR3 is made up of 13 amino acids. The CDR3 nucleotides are TGCAGTGGCGGACTAGCGGGAGGTGCCACGCAGTATTTT. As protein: CSGGLAGGATQYF.

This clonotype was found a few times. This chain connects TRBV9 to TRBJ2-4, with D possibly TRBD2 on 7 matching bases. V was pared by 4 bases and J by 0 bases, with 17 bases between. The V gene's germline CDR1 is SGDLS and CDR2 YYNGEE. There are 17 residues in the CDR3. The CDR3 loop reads CASSTLGGPLAKNIQYF. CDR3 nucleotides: TGTGCCAGCAGCACGCTGGGGGGGCCGTTAGCCAAAAACATTCAGTACTTC.

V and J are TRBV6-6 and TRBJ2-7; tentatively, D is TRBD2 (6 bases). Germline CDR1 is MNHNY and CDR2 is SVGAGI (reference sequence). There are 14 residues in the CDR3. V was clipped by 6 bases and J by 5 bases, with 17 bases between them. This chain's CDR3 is CASSLRGISDEQYF. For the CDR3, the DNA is TGTGCCAGCAGCCTCCGGGGGATCAGCGACGAGCAGTACTTC.

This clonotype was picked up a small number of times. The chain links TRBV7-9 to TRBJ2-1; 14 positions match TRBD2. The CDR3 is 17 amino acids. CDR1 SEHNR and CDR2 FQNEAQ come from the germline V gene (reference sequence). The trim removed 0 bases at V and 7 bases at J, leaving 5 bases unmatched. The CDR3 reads CASSLAVGTSGRNEQFF. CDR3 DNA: TGTGCCAGCAGCTTAGCGGTCGGGACTAGCGGGAGAAATGAGCAGTTCTTC.

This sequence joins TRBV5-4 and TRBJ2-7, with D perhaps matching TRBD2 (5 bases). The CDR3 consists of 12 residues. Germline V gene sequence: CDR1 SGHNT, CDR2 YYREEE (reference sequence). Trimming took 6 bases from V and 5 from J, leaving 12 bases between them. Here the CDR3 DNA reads TGTGCCAGCAACTCGGGGATGAACGAGCAGTACTTC. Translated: CASNSGMNEQYF. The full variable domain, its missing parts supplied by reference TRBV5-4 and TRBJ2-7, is ETGVTQSPTHLIKTRGQQVTLRCSSQSGHNTVSWYQQALGQGPQFIFQYYREEENGRGNFPPRFSGLQFPNYSSELNVNALELDDSALYLCASNSGMNEQYFGPGTRLTVT.

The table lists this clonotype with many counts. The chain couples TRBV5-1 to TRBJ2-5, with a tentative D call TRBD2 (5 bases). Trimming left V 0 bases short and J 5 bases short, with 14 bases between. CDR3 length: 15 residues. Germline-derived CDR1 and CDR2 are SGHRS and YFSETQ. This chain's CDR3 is CASSLEGPGWETQYF. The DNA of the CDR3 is TGCGCCAGCAGCTTGGAAGGACCGGGGTGGGAGACCCAGTACTTC.

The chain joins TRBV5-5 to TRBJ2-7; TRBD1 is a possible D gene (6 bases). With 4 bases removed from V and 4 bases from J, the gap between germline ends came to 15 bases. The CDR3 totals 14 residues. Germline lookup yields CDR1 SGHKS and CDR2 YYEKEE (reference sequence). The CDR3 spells CASSHRDISYEQYF. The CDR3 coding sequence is TGTGCCAGCAGCCATCGGGACATATCATACGAGCAGTACTTC.

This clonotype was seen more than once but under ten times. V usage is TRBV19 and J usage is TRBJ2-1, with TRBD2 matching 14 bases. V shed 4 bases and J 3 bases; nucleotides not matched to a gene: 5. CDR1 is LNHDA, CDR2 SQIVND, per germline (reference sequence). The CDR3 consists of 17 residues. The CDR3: CASSRGLAGDFYNEQFF. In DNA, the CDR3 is TGTGCCAGTAGTAGGGGACTAGCGGGAGATTTCTACAATGAGCAGTTCTTC. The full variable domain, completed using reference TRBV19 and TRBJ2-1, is DGGITQSPKYLFRKEGQNVTLSCEQNLNHDAMYWYRQDPGQGLRLIYYSQIVNDFQKGDIAEGYSVSREKKESFPLTVTSAQKNPTAFYLCASSRGLAGDFYNEQFFGPGTRLTVL.

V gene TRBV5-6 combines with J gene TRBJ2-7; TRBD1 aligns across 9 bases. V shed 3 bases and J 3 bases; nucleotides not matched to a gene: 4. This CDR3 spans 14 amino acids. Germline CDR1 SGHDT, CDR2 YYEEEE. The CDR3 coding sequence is TGTGCCAGCAGCTATTGGGACAGGGACTACGAGCAGTACTTC. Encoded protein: CASSYWDRDYEQYF.

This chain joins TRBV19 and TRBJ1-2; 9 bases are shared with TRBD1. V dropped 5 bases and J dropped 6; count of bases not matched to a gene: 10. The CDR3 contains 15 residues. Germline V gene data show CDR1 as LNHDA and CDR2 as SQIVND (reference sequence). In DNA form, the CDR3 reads TGTGCCAGTAGTCCCCGTTTTAGGACAGGGGATGGCTACACCTTC. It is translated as CASSPRFRTGDGYTF. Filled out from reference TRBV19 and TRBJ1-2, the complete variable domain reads DGGITQSPKYLFRKEGQNVTLSCEQNLNHDAMYWYRQDPGQGLRLIYYSQIVNDFQKGDIAEGYSVSREKKESFPLTVTSAQKNPTAFYLCASSPRFRTGDGYTFGSGTRLTVV.

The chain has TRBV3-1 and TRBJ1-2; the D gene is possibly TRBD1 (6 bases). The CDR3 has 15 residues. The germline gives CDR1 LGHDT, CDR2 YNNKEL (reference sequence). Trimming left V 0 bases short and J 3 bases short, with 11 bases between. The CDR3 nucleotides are TGTGCCAGCAGCCAAGATTCGCAGGGGTACTATGGCTACACCTTC. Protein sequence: CASSQDSQGYYGYTF.

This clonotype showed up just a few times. CDR3 coding DNA: TGCAGTGCCTTACAAGAGACCCAGTACTTC. Translating gives CSALQETQYF. The chain carries TRBV20-1 and TRBJ2-5, with D unresolved. This CDR3 has 10 residues. Germline V gives CDR1 DFQATT, CDR2 SNEGSKA (reference sequence). Trimming cost V 6 bases and J 2 bases, with 4 bases left between them.